A selection of T cell receptor beta chains follows, all from one sample in a study of CD8 T cells in ankylosing spondylitis. TCRdb recomputed calls from the 5' RACE reads with MiXCR, one row per CDR3 protein. The sample carries around 340,000 distinct CDR3 sequences, roughly 14% recorded once. Material: blood, either unsorted or a sorted T cell fraction (not recorded which). The source of these receptors is a male donor with ankylosing spondylitis or in good health (not recorded which). Each CDR3 is given with its conserved first and last residue. Each record gives: clone size, V gene, J gene, D gene, CDR3 protein, CDR3 DNA. The D gene is left open where the match is weak. Clone size is not always given. Where it is, it says once, few, many or a class for expanded clones.

few,TRBV18,TRBJ1-3,.,CASSPPQGNTIYF,TGTGCCAGCTCGCCACCACAGGGAAACACCATATATTTT
.,TRBV6-1,TRBJ2-7,.,CASGRDLAYEQYF,TGTGCCAGTGGCCGGGACCTGGCCTACGAGCAGTACTTC
.,TRBV5-6,TRBJ2-7,.,CASSLGSRGSYEQYF,TGTGCCAGCAGCTTGGGATCCCGGGGCTCCTACGAGCAGTACTTC
few,TRBV10-3,TRBJ1-1,TRBD1,CAISVAGGMNTEAFF,TGTGCCATCAGTGTGGCAGGGGGAATGAACACTGAAGCTTTCTTT
.,TRBV20-1,TRBJ2-7,TRBD1,CSANTRQGPGYEQYF,TGCAGTGCAAATACACGACAGGGGCCCGGGTACGAGCAGTACTTC
few,TRBV6-5,TRBJ2-2,TRBD1,CASSYAGTGGLGGELFF,TGTGCCAGCAGTTACGCCGGGACAGGGGGCTTAGGCGGGGAGCTGTTTTTT
.,TRBV20-1,TRBJ2-7,TRBD2,CSARDISSGRAYEQYF,TGCAGTGCTAGAGATATTTCTAGCGGGAGGGCCTACGAGCAGTACTTC
few,TRBV20-1,TRBJ2-7,.,CSAASGKNEQYF,TGCAGTGCCGCATCCGGGAAAAACGAGCAGTACTTC
.,TRBV7-9,TRBJ2-7,.,CASSFETEQYF,TGTGCCAGCAGCTTTGAGACCGAGCAGTACTTC
.,TRBV20-1,TRBJ2-5,.,CSARRGSQFQETQYF,TGCAGTGCTAGGAGGGGATCACAGTTCCAAGAGACCCAGTACTTC
few,TRBV10-3,TRBJ2-3,TRBD1,CAISESRGQATSTDTQYF,TGTGCCATCAGTGAGTCGAGGGGACAGGCAACTAGCACAGATACGCAGTATTTT
.,TRBV7-2,TRBJ1-2,.,CASSLRQERYGYTF,TGTGCCAGCAGCTTAAGACAGGAGCGCTATGGCTACACCTTC
many,TRBV20-1,TRBJ2-3,.,CSARDRRGVDTQYF,TGCAGTGCTAGAGATCGTCGGGGTGTTGATACGCAGTATTTT
.,TRBV5-1,TRBJ2-7,.,CASSEGSHEQYF,TGCGCCAGCAGTGAAGGTTCCCACGAGCAGTACTTC
few,TRBV12-3/TRBV12-4,TRBJ2-1,.,CASSFGALNEQFF,TGTGCCAGCAGTTTCGGGGCCCTCAATGAGCAGTTCTTC
few,TRBV29-1,TRBJ2-1,.,CSVDLHNNEQFF,TGCAGCGTGGACCTCCATAACAATGAGCAGTTCTTC
many,TRBV10-3,TRBJ2-3,.,CAISEYRVLTDTQYF,TGTGCCATCAGTGAATATCGGGTTCTCACAGATACGCAGTATTTT
few,TRBV20-1,TRBJ1-4,TRBD1,CSATQTGGNEKLFF,TGCAGTGCTACGCAGACAGGGGGAAATGAAAAACTGTTTTTT
.,TRBV4-1,TRBJ2-3,TRBD2,CASSQGRLADTRTDTQYF,TGCGCCAGCAGCCAAGGACGACTAGCGGATACCCGCACAGATACGCAGTATTTT
.,TRBV2,TRBJ2-3,.,CASSFTTDTQYF,TGTGCCAGCAGCTTCACTACAGATACGCAGTATTTT
few,TRBV2,TRBJ2-7,.,CASNPDRPYEQYF,TGTGCCAGCAACCCCGACAGACCCTACGAGCAGTACTTC
few,TRBV12-3/TRBV12-4,TRBJ2-7,TRBD2,CASSFVVSGSGEQYF,TGTGCCAGCAGTTTCGTGGTGAGCGGGAGTGGTGAGCAGTACTTC
.,TRBV12-3/TRBV12-4,TRBJ1-2,.,CASSLRRADYGYTF,TGTGCCAGCAGTTTGAGGCGGGCGGACTATGGCTACACCTTC
.,TRBV28,TRBJ2-1,TRBD2,CASGIRAGGAYNEQFF,TGTGCCAGCGGCATTAGGGCGGGAGGGGCCTACAATGAGCAGTTCTTC
.,TRBV20-1,TRBJ1-5,TRBD1,CSAAPLRGSQPQHF,TGCAGTGCCGCCCCCCTCAGGGGGAGTCAGCCCCAGCATTTT
few,TRBV5-1,TRBJ2-7,.,CASSLEALTYEQYF,TGCGCCAGCAGCTTGGAGGCACTTACTTACGAGCAGTACTTC